Included here is one T cell receptor beta chain sequence, with context. Its specificity is not known. Compared with germline, one end of the junction differs, possibly owing to a read error. Using a J-beta primer mix together with a sample-barcoded 5' primer, a second PCR was run for roughly 6 to 12 cycles. TCRdb re-analysed the 5' RACE reads in MiXCR, keeping a single row per CDR3 protein. Of roughly 800,000 distinct CDR3 sequences detected, about three fifths appear once; the ten largest clones hold about 20%. This specimen belongs to a study of blood T cells in healthy people across ages. For the study at large: Roughly one uniquely barcoded beta molecule per two T cells was captured. Study-wide results and caveats: Expanded clonotype changes were possibly confounded by unknown donor CMV status.

This CDR3 region has 17 residues. Germline lookup yields CDR1 SGHVS and CDR2 FQNEAQ. Sequencing was performed on blood. This receptor was obtained from a man aged 25 to 40 in good health. V and J are TRBV7-8 and TRBJ1-1; 7 bases are a match to TRBD1. The CDR3 nucleotides read TGTGCCAGCAGCCGAGCCTCAGGGGGGACAACGAACACGGAAGCTTTCTTT. It yields the protein CASSRASGGTTNTEAFF.